The 3 T cell receptor beta chains below all came from one sample that was sequenced in a study of blood T cell repertoires in COVID-19. The repertoire was sequenced with immunoSEQ multiplex PCR; TCRdb's copy has only in-frame clones and lacks some. The sample comprises just over 300,000 clones, 85% to 90% of which are singletons, and roughly 1.9% rests with the top ten. Input material: peripheral blood. These receptors all come from a woman aged 25 to 45 with COVID-19, enrolled during active disease.

J is TRBJ2-4 and V is TRBV12-3 or TRBV12-4, with D tentatively TRBD2 (5 bases). The CDR3 has 12 residues. The V end was cut by 8 bases, the J end by 6 bases, with 11 bases between. CDR3 nucleotide sequence: TGTGCCAGCGCGAATCGGGGAAACATTCAGTACTTC. Amino acids: CASANRGNIQYF.

This chain links TRBV6-5 with TRBJ1-6; weak D call: TRBD1 (6 bases). The V gene's germline CDR1 is MNHEY and CDR2 SVGAGI. CDR3 size: 14 residues. V lost 7 bases, J lost 14 bases, and 21 bases lay in between. The CDR3 DNA is TGTGCCAGCACCGAAAGGGAGGGGGTTTTGGCCCTCCACTTT. It encodes CASTEREGVLALHF.

J is TRBJ2-2 and V is TRBV19, with 12 bases lining up with TRBD1. With 7 bases clipped from V and 6 bases from J, the junction kept 9 bases outside the gene matches. Germline-derived CDR1 and CDR2 are LNHDA and SQIVND (reference sequence). The CDR3 has 16 amino acids. This CDR3 is CASTVTGTGGSGELFF. The CDR3 DNA reads TGTGCCAGTACCGTGACCGGGACAGGGGGCTCCGGGGAGCTGTTTTTT.